This T cell receptor (beta chain) was captured by sequencing in a study of T-cell reconstitution after alpha-beta-depleted transplantation in children. Findings and caveats of the study: Most T-cell counts and diversity one year after the transplant came from T cells that were newly produced. Several hundred expanded graft clones reportedly supplied alpha-beta T cells about two months after transplant. In some patients, recipient T cells and intrathymic progenitors surviving conditioning explained high day-60 diversity.

Preparing the TCRbeta library involved the use of unique molecular identifiers. MiXCR was run by TCRdb on the PCR reads, yielding one entry per CDR3 protein. The repertoire holds approximately 32,000 distinct CDR3 sequences, with about 7% as singletons. CDR1 is MDHEN and CDR2 is SYDVKM in the germline V gene. The CDR3 has 10 residues. With 6 bases removed from V and 2 bases from J, the gap between germline ends came to 2 bases. At least ten counts were recorded for this clonotype. Its cognate antigen is unknown. The chain employs TRBV28 and TRBJ2-7; unclear D gene. This specimen consisted of peripheral blood, obtained 60 days after TCRalphabeta/CD19-depleted stem cell transplant. The sequence came from a child younger than two who had a stem cell transplant for acute myeloid leukemia, so the T cells may come from the graft donor. CDR3 region: CASSTYEQYF. The DNA of the CDR3 is TGTGCCAGCAGCACCTACGAGCAGTACTTC.